This is a list of T cell receptor beta chains from one sample in a study of blood T cell repertoires in COVID-19. Only in-frame clones appear in the TCRdb table, and some are missing; sequencing was by immunoSEQ multiplex PCR. The data contain more than 70,000 clones, about 86% of them singletons. Sequencing used peripheral blood. Receptor source: a man aged 60-69 years with acute or convalescent COVID-19. Each CDR3 is given with its conserved first and last residue. The D gene is left open where the match is weak. Not every row has a clone size; where given, it reads once, few, many or a size class.

d_gene: .; j_gene: TRBJ1-1; v_gene: TRBV20-1; abundance: .; len: 11; CDR3nt: TGCAGTGCTAGGGAGGGATCTGAAGCTTTCTTT; CDR3aa: CSAREGSEAFF
d_gene: .; j_gene: TRBJ1-4; v_gene: TRBV5-6; abundance: .; len: 17; CDR3nt: TGTGCCAGCAGCTTGAGTCGGCAGGGGATTTGGAATGAAAAACTGTTTTTT; CDR3aa: CASSLSRQGIWNEKLFF
d_gene: .; j_gene: TRBJ2-6; v_gene: TRBV6-5; abundance: .; len: 15; CDR3nt: TGTGCCAGCAGTTACTCCCCCCTAGGGGCCAACGTCCTGACTTTC; CDR3aa: CASSYSPLGANVLTF
d_gene: TRBD2; j_gene: TRBJ2-7; v_gene: TRBV3-1/TRBV3-2; abundance: .; len: 15; CDR3nt: TGTGCCAGCAGCCCGGGACTAGCGGGGATCGACGAGCAGTACTTC; CDR3aa: CASSPGLAGIDEQYF
d_gene: .; j_gene: TRBJ2-5; v_gene: TRBV20-1; abundance: .; len: 14; CDR3nt: TGCAGTGCTAGTGCCGGCGGGTCAAAAGAGACCCAGTACTTC; CDR3aa: CSASAGGSKETQYF
d_gene: .; j_gene: TRBJ1-2; v_gene: TRBV6-6; abundance: .; len: 11; CDR3nt: TGTGCCAGCAGTGGCCAGGGGAGCTACACCTTC; CDR3aa: CASSGQGSYTF
d_gene: .; j_gene: TRBJ1-1; v_gene: TRBV2; abundance: .; len: 10; CDR3nt: TGTGCCAGCTCTGTCACTGGAGGTTTCTTT; CDR3aa: CASSVTGGFF
d_gene: .; j_gene: TRBJ1-5; v_gene: TRBV6-1; abundance: .; len: 13; CDR3nt: TGTGCCAGCAGTGATTCGGGAAATCAGCCCCAGCATTTT; CDR3aa: CASSDSGNQPQHF
d_gene: .; j_gene: TRBJ2-3; v_gene: TRBV7-3; abundance: .; len: 11; CDR3nt: TGTGCCAGCAGTATCACAGATACGCAGTATTTT; CDR3aa: CASSITDTQYF
d_gene: .; j_gene: TRBJ2-7; v_gene: TRBV5-1; abundance: few; len: 12; CDR3nt: TGCGCCAGCAGCTGGGGGAGGAACGAGCAGTACTTC; CDR3aa: CASSWGRNEQYF
d_gene: TRBD1; j_gene: TRBJ1-4; v_gene: TRBV7-6; abundance: .; len: 17; CDR3nt: TGTGCCAGCAGCTTAGGAACAGGGGGGCCTCATAATGAAAAACTGTTTTTT; CDR3aa: CASSLGTGGPHNEKLFF